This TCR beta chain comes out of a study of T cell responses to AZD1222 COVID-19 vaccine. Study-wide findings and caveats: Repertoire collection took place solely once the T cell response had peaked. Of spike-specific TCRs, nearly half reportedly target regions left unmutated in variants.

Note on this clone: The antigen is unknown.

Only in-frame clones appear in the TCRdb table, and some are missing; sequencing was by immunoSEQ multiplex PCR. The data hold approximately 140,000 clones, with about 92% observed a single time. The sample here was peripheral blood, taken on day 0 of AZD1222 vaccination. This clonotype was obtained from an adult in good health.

The CDR3 is CATSDLGGAGDTQYF. Written as DNA, the CDR3 is TGTGCCACCAGTGACCTCGGGGGGGCGGGAGATACGCAGTATTTT. The V call is TRBV24-1, the J call TRBJ2-3, with 8 bases matching TRBD2. This CDR3 contains 15 residues. The J segment lost 5 bases and the V segment lost 4 bases, leaving 7 bases of the junction unmatched. Germline values: CDR1 KGHDR, CDR2 SFDVKD.